The 9 T cell receptor beta chains given below trace back to one sample, sequenced in a study of blood T cell repertoires in COVID-19. Generated by immunoSEQ multiplex PCR, the TCRdb table keeps only in-frame clones and is missing some. The sample lists roughly 200,000 clones; approximately 84% were seen once. Input material: peripheral blood. These receptors originate from a man of 80 years or more with acute or convalescent COVID-19.

J is TRBJ2-1 and V is TRBV3-1 (or the pseudogene TRBV3-2), with 11 bases that match TRBD2. Germline trimming cut 2 bases from V and 10 bases from J; bases unmatched to any gene: 7. Per the germline V gene, CDR1 is LGHDT and CDR2 is YNNKEL (reference sequence). CDR3 length: 15 amino acids. The DNA for the CDR3 is TGTGCCAGCAGCCAACTCGGGGTAGCGGGAGGGGAGCAGTTCTTC. As protein: CASSQLGVAGGEQFF.

This clone appeared once. The CDR3 region is CATSDPGQVYGYTF. CDR3 nucleotide sequence: TGTGCCACCAGTGACCCGGGACAGGTCTATGGCTACACCTTC. This chain links TRBV24-1 with TRBJ1-2; 8 positions agree with TRBD1. Germline V gives CDR1 KGHDR, CDR2 SFDVKD. With V trimmed by 4 bases and J by 4 bases, 4 bases remained unmatched. This CDR3 comprises 14 residues.

This chain joins TRBV18 and TRBJ1-2, with TRBD1 identical over 8 bases. The V gene's germline CDR1 is KGHSH and CDR2 LQKENI. V was clipped by 3 bases and J by 5 bases; unmatched bases: 5. There are 14 residues in the CDR3. The CDR3, as DNA: TGTGCCAGCTCACCGGCGACAGGGGAGTATGGCTACACCTTC. Its translation: CASSPATGEYGYTF.

The chain joins TRBV9 to TRBJ1-1; tentative D call: TRBD1 (6 bases). Trimming shortened V by 0 bases and J by 4 bases, and 13 bases separated the two germline ends. The CDR3 has 15 residues. CDR1 is SGDLS, CDR2 YYNGEE, per germline. The CDR3 is CASSVAGRGSTEAFF. The CDR3 DNA reads TGTGCCAGCAGCGTAGCAGGCAGGGGAAGCACTGAAGCTTTCTTT.

The rearrangement links TRBV6-2 or TRBV6-3 to TRBJ2-7; D might be TRBD2 (5 bases). V was cut by 5 bases and J by 7 bases, with 15 bases left in between. Germline CDR1 MNHEY, CDR2 SVGEGT. The CDR3 extends over 13 amino acids. Here the CDR3 reads CASSAPGPGEQYF. The CDR3 DNA reads TGTGCCAGCAGTGCCCCCGGACCGGGGGAGCAGTACTTC.

V usage is TRBV28 and J usage is TRBJ2-1; 10 bases agree with TRBD2. Germline CDR1 reads MDHEN; CDR2 reads SYDVKM. J was trimmed by 8 bases and V by 6 bases; bases with no gene match: 10. The CDR3 spans 15 residues. The CDR3 sequence: CASRYLAGAGDEQFF. CDR3 in DNA: TGTGCCAGCAGATATCTAGCGGGAGCGGGGGATGAGCAGTTCTTC.

The rearrangement uses TRBV6-1 and TRBJ2-3, with TRBD2 identical over 9 bases. CDR1 and CDR2 from the germline V gene are MNHNS and SASEGT. Trimming at V came to 1 base and at J to 2 bases, leaving 13 bases not matched to a gene. The CDR3 has 19 amino acids. CDR3 protein: CASSEDPRRSSGTTDTQYF. CDR3 coding DNA: TGTGCCAGCAGTGAAGACCCTCGGCGGTCTAGCGGGACCACAGATACGCAGTATTTT.

The rearrangement links TRBV6-6 to TRBJ2-7; 8 bases map to TRBD2. The ends lost 5 bases at V and 3 bases at J; junction bases unmatched: 3. The CDR3 is made up of 13 amino acids. Germline CDR1 MNHNY, CDR2 SVGAGI (reference sequence). The CDR3 nucleotides read TGTGCCAGCAGTAGCGGGAGCAACTACGAGCAGTACGTC. This encodes CASSSGSNYEQYV.

The chain links TRBV6-6 to TRBJ1-5; tentatively, D is TRBD1 (5 bases). This CDR3 spans 14 amino acids. Germline V gene lookup returns CDR1 MNHNY and CDR2 SVGAGI (reference sequence). With 5 bases removed from V and 1 base from J, the gap between germline ends came to 9 bases. Here the CDR3 reads CASSPGGSNQPQHF. The DNA of the CDR3 is TGTGCCAGCAGTCCTGGGGGGAGCAATCAGCCCCAGCATTTT.